The clone carrying this TCR beta chain has only a few counts. Its antigen remains unknown. Per the germline V gene, CDR1 is LGHNA and CDR2 is YSLEER. The CDR3 extends over 13 amino acids. The source of the sample is a study of blood T cells in healthy people across ages. It was with a sample-barcoded 5' primer and a J-beta primer mix that a second PCR of roughly 6 to 11 cycles was run. TCRdb used MiXCR to reprocess the 5' RACE reads, holding one entry per CDR3 protein. Among about 1.8 million distinct CDR3 sequences listed, around half were seen once. Study conclusions and caveats: It was found that TCR beta diversity correlated strongly with the percentage of naive T cells.

The receptor was isolated from a woman aged 40 to 50 in good health. The sequenced material came from blood. V gene TRBV4-3 combines with J gene TRBJ2-4, with TRBD2 as a possible D gene (6 bases). TRBJ2-7 matches the DNA end more closely, so the J call is doubtful. The DNA of the CDR3 is TGCGCCAGCAGCCAAGATTCCGGGAGCGAGCAGTACTTC. Translating gives CASSQDSGSEQYF.